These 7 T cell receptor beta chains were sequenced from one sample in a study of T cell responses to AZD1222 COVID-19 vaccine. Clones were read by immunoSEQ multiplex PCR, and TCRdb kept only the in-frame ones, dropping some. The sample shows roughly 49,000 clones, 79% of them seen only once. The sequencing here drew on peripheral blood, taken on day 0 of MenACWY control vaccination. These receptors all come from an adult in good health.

CDR3 sequence reads: CASNTLPAAYNEQFF. CDR3 DNA: TGTGCCAGCAATACTCTCCCCGCCGCCTACAATGAGCAGTTCTTC. This rearrangement joins TRBV27 to TRBJ2-1; no firm D call. The CDR3 totals 15 residues. Germline V CDR1 and CDR2: MNHEY, SMNVEV (reference sequence). Trimming pared 7 bases from V and 2 bases from J, leaving 15 bases between.

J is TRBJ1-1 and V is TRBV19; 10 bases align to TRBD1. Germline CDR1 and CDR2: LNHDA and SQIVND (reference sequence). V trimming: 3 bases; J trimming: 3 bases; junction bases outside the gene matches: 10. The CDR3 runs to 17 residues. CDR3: CASSILRQGAAYTEAFF. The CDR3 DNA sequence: TGTGCCAGTAGTATTTTAAGACAGGGGGCAGCGTACACTGAAGCTTTCTTT.

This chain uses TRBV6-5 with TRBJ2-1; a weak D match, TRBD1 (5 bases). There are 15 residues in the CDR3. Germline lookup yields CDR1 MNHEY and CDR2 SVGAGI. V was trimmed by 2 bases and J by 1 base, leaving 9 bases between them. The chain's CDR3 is CASSYTGTSYNEQFF. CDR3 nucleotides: TGTGCCAGCAGTTACACAGGCACTTCCTACAATGAGCAGTTCTTC.

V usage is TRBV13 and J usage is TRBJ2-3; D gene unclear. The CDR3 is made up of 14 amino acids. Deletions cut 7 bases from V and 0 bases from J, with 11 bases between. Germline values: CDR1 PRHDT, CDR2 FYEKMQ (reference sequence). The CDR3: CASNRRASTDTQYF. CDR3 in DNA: TGTGCCAGCAACCGTAGGGCTAGCACAGATACGCAGTATTTT.

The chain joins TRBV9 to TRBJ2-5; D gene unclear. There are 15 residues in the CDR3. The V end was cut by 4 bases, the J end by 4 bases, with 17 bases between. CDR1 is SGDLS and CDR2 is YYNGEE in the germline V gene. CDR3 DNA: TGTGCCAGCAGCCCCCCCGGACCTTCCACAGAGACCCAGTACTTC. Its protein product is CASSPPGPSTETQYF.

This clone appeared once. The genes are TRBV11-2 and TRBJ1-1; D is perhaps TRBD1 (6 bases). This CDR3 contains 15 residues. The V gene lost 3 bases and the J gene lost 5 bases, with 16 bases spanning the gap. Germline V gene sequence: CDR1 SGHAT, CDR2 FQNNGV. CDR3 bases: TGTGCCAGCAGCTTGCGTTTAGGGGGGAATACTGAAGCTTTCTTT. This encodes CASSLRLGGNTEAFF.

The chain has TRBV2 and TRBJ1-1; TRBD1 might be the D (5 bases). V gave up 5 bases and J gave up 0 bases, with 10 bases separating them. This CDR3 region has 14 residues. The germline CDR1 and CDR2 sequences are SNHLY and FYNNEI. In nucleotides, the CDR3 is TGTGCCAGCAGTTGGGCAGGGATGAACACTGAAGCTTTCTTT. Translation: CASSWAGMNTEAFF. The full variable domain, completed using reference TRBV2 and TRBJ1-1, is EPEVTQTPSHQVTQMGQEVILRCVPISNHLYFYWYRQILGQKVEFLVSFYNNEISEKSEIFDDQFSVERPDGSNFTLKIRSTKLEDSAMYFCASSWAGMNTEAFFGQGTRLTVV.